This TCR beta chain was documented in a study of CD8 T cells in Susac syndrome. Sequencing of TCR beta was performed on blood CD8+ T cells and on blood CD4+ T cells. RNA totalling about 0.5 to 1 ug underwent reverse transcription with random hexamers. Amplification of TCR beta CDR3 used immunoSEQ multiplex PCR across 54 Vbeta and 13 Jbeta. TCRdb passed the immunoSEQ multiplex PCR reads through MiXCR, listing each CDR3 protein once. The repertoire consists of around 270,000 distinct CDR3 sequences, with around nine tenths occurring once and the leading ten covering roughly 0.2%. The germline V gene has CDR1 KGHSY and CDR2 FQNENV. This CDR3 region has 16 residues. The trim removed 4 bases at V and 0 bases at J, leaving 6 bases unmatched.

Material: CD8+ T cells from PBMCs. The genes are TRBV16 and TRBJ2-1, with 7 positions matching TRBD2. The source is a human donor with multiple sclerosis. The CDR3 nucleotides read TGTGCCAGCAGCCTTCCTGGGGGGGACTCCTACAATGAGCAGTTCTTC. Translated, it gives CASSLPGGDSYNEQFF.